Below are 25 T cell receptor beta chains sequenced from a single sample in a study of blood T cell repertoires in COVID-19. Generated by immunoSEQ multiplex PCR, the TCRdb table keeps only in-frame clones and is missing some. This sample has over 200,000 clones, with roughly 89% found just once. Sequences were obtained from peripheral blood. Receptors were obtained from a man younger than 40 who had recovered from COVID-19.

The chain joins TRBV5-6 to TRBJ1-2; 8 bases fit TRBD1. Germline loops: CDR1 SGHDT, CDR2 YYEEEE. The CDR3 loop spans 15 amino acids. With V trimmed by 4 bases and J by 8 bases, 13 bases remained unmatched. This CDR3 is CASSPAVRQGAGYTF. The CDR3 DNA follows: TGTGCCAGCAGCCCGGCGGTTCGGCAGGGGGCGGGCTACACCTTC.

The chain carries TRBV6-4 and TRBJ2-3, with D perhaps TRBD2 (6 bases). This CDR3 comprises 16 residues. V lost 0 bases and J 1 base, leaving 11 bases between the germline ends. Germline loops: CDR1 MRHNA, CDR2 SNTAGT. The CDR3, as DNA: TGTGCCAGCAGTGACTCCTGGGGGGTGGGCACAGATACGCAGTATTTT. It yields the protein CASSDSWGVGTDTQYF.

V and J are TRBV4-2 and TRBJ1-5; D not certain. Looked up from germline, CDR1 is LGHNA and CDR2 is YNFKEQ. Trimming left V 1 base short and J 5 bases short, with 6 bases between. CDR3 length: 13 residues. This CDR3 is CASSQVSDQPQHF. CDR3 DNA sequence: TGTGCCAGCAGCCAAGTTAGTGATCAGCCCCAGCATTTT.

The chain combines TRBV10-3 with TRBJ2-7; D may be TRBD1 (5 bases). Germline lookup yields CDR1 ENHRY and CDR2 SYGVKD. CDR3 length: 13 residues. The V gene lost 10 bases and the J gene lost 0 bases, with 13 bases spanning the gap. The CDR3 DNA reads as TGTGCCACCGCCCCGGACACCTCCTACGAGCAGTACTTC. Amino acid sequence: CATAPDTSYEQYF.

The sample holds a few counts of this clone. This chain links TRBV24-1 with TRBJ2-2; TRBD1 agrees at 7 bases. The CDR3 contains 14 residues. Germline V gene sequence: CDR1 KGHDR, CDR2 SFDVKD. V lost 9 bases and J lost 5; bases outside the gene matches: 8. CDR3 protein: CATGKQGQTGELFF. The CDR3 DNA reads TGTGCCACCGGTAAACAGGGGCAGACCGGGGAGCTGTTTTTT.

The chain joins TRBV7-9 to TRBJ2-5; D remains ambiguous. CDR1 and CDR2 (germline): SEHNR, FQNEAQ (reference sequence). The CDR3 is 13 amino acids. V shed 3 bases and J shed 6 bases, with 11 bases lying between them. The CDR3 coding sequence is TGTGCCAGCAGCTTGTCACTCGAAAAGACCCAGTACTTC. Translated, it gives CASSLSLEKTQYF.

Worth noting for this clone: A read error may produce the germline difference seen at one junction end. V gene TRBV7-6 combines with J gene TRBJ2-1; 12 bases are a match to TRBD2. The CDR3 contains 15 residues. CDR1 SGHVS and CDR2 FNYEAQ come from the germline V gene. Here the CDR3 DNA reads TGTGCCAGCAGCTTAATGGAAGCTAGCGGGGGGGCTTCGATCTTC. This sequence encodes CASSLMEASGGASIF.

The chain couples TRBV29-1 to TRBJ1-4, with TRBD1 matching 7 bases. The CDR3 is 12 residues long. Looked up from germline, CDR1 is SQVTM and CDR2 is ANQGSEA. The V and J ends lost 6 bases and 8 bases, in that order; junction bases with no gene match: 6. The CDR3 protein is CSVRQGREKLFF. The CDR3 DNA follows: TGCAGCGTCAGACAGGGTCGGGAAAAACTGTTTTTT.

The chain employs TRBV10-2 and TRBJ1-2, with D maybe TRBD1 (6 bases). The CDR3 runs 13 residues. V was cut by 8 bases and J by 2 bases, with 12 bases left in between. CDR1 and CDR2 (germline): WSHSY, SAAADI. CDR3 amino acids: CASRGTPNYGYTF. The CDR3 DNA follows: TGCGCCAGCCGAGGGACACCCAACTATGGCTACACCTTC.

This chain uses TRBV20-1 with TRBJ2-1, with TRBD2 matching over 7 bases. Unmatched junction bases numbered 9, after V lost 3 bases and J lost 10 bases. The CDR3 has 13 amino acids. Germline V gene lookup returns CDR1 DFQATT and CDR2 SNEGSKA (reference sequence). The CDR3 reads CSASLPSGGEQFF. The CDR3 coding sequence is TGCAGTGCTAGTCTGCCTTCGGGGGGAGAGCAGTTCTTC.

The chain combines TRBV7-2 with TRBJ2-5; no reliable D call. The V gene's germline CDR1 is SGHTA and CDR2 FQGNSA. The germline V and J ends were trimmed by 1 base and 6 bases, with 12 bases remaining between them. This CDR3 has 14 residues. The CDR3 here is CASSLDGNSKTQYF. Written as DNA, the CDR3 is TGTGCCAGCAGCTTAGATGGCAATTCAAAGACCCAGTACTTC.

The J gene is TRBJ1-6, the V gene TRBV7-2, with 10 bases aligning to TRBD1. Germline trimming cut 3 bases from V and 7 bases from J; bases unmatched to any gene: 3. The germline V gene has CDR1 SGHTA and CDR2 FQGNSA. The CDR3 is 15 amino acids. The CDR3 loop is CASSLDRGSNSPLHF. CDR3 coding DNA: TGTGCCAGCAGCTTGGACAGGGGGTCGAATTCACCCCTCCACTTT.

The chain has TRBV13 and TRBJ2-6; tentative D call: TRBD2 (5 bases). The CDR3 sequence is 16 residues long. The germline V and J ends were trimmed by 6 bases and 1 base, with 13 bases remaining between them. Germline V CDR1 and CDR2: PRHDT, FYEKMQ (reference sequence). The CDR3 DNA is TGTGCCAGCAGTCCTTGGGAGCATTCTGGGGCCAACGTCCTGACTTTC. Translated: CASSPWEHSGANVLTF.

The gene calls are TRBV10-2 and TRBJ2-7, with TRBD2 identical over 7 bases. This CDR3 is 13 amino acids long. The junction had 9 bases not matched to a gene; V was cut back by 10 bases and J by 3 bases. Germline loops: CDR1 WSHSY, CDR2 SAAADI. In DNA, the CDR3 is TGCGCCACTAGGGTCGGGGGGAACTACGAGCAGTACTTC. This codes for CATRVGGNYEQYF.

The CDR3 spells CASSEVGGLQYF. Written as DNA, the CDR3 is TGTGCCAGCAGTGAAGTTGGAGGGCTGCAGTACTTC. The V gene is TRBV6-1, the J gene TRBJ2-7, with D perhaps TRBD2 (6 bases). Between the trimmed V and J ends, which lost 1 base and 9 bases, there was a span of 10 bases. Germline-derived CDR1 and CDR2 are MNHNS and SASEGT. This CDR3 comprises 12 residues.

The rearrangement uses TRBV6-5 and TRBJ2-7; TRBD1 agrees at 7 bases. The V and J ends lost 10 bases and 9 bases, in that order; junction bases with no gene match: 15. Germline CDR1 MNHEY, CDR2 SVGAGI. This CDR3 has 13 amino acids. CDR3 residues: CATQQGPPSVQYF. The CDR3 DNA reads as TGTGCCACGCAACAGGGGCCCCCGAGTGTGCAGTACTTC.

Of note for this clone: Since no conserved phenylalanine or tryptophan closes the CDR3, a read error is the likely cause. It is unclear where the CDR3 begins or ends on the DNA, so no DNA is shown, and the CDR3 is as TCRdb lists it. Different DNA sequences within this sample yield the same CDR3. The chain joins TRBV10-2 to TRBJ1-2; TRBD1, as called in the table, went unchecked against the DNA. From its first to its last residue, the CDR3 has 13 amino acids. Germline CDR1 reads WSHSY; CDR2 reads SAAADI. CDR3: CASSEADRAVRMY.

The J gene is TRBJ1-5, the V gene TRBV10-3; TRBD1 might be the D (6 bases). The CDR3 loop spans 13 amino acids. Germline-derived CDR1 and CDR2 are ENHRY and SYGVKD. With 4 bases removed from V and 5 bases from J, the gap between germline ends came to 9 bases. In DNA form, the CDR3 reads TGTGCCATCAGTGTAGGGGGTGATCAGCCCCAGCATTTT. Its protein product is CAISVGGDQPQHF.

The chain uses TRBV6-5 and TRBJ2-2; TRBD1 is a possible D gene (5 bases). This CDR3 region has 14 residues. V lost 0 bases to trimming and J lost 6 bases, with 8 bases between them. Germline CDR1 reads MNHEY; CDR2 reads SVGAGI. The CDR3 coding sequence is TGTGCCAGCAGTTACTCTGAAGGGGCCGGGGAGCTGTTTTTT. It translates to CASSYSEGAGELFF.

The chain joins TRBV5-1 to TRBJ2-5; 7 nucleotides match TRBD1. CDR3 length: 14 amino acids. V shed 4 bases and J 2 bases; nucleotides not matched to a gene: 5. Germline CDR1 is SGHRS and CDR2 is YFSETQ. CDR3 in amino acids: CASSDLGQQETQYF. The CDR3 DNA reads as TGCGCCAGCAGCGATTTGGGACAGCAAGAGACCCAGTACTTC.

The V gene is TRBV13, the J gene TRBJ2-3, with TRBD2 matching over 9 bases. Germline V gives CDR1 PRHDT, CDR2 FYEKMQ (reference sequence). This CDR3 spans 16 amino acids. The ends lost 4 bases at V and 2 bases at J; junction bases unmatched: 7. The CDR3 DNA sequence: TGTGCCAGCAGCTCAGGCGGGGGGGCCTACACAGATACGCAGTATTTT. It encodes CASSSGGGAYTDTQYF.

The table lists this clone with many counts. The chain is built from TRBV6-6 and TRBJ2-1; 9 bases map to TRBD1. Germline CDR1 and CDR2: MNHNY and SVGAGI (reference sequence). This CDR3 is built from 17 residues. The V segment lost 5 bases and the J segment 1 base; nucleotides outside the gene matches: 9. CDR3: CASSPWGGTGSYNEQFF. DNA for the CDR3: TGTGCCAGCAGTCCTTGGGGGGGGACAGGGTCCTACAATGAGCAGTTCTTC.

This chain's CDR3 is CASSIGTGSDPGGYTF. For the CDR3, the DNA is TGTGCCAGTAGTATCGGGACAGGGAGTGATCCGGGAGGCTACACCTTC. The gene calls are TRBV19 and TRBJ1-2; 9 positions match TRBD1. Unmatched junction bases numbered 13, after V lost 3 bases and J lost 8 bases. There are 16 residues in the CDR3. Germline CDR1 is LNHDA and CDR2 is SQIVND (reference sequence).

CDR3 region: CASSPQGNSNQPQHF. Here the CDR3 DNA reads TGTGCCAGCAGCCCTCAGGGAAATAGCAATCAGCCCCAGCATTTT. The chain employs TRBV16 and TRBJ1-5; possible D gene TRBD1, 5 bases. V lost 4 bases to trimming and J lost 0 bases, with 10 bases between them. CDR1 and CDR2 (germline): KGHSY, FQNENV. The CDR3 is 15 residues long.

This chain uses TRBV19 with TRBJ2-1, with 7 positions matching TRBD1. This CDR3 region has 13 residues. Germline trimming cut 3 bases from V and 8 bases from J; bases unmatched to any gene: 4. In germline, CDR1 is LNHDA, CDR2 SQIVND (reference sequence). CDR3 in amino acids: CASSINRGDEQFF. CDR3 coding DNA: TGTGCCAGTAGTATTAACAGGGGAGATGAGCAGTTCTTC. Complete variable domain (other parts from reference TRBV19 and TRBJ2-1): DGGITQSPKYLFRKEGQNVTLSCEQNLNHDAMYWYRQDPGQGLRLIYYSQIVNDFQKGDIAEGYSVSREKKESFPLTVTSAQKNPTAFYLCASSINRGDEQFFGPGTRLTVL.